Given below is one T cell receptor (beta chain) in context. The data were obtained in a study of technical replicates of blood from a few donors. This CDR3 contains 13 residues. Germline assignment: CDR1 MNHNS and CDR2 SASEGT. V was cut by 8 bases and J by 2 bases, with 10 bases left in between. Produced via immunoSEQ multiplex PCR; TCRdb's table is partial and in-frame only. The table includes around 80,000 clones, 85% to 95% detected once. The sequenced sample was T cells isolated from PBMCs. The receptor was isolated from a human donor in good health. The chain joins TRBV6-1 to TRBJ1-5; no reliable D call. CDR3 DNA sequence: TGTGCCAGCTATTCCGGGGGCAATCAGCCCCAGCATTTT. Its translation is CASYSGGNQPQHF.